This T cell receptor (beta chain) comes out of a study of naive and memory T cell subsets. General study findings and limits: This RNA-based method may be sensitive to activation-related transcript changes.

Ligated cDNA underwent four rounds of PCR with nested alpha and beta constant region primers and SP2. MiXCR was run by TCRdb on the 5' RACE reads, yielding one entry per CDR3 protein. This sample has 45,000 to 55,000 distinct CDR3 sequences, with approximately 4.8% found just once. The library had UMIs added by 3' ligation of an oligonucleotide to TCR cDNA. Whole-blood samples were roughly 2.7 ml of peripheral blood from healthy adult volunteers. Input was about 1 to 1,100 ng of DNase-treated total RNA without cell sorting. For this clonotype: Its matching antigen is unknown.

Trimming removed 4 bases from V and 0 bases from J, with 13 bases in between. The CDR3 covers 16 residues. From germline, CDR1 is SGHTA and CDR2 FQGTGA. The sequence was collected from a female donor in good health. The chain is built from TRBV7-3 and TRBJ2-1, with D unresolved. The CDR3: CASSSAPWVSYNEQFF. CDR3 in DNA: TGTGCCAGCAGCTCCGCACCGTGGGTCTCCTACAATGAGCAGTTCTTC.